This T cell receptor beta chain was identified in a study of blood T cell repertoires in COVID-19. Study details: Researchers got acute and convalescent COVID-19 samples from the United States, Italy and Spain. Sources were T cells, B-cell-depleted T cells, or PBMCs; the material itself was cDNA or gDNA.

V lost 2 bases and J lost 2, with 8 bases in between. Germline V CDR1 and CDR2: SGDLS, YYNGEE. The CDR3 contains 14 residues. This clone was picked up one time. Original handling: Nucleated cell number was recorded as an estimate derived from reference gene primer amplification. Clones were sequenced by immunoSEQ multiplex PCR, and TCRdb holds only the in-frame ones, with some missing. V, J and clone size derive from that table, while D and trimming were established from the DNA sequence. This sample has some 97,000 clones, with nearly 90% found just once. The clonotype originates from a woman aged 55-69 years with acute or convalescent COVID-19. V gene TRBV9 combines with J gene TRBJ1-3; TRBD1 is a possible D gene (6 bases). Sequences were obtained from peripheral blood. The DNA for the CDR3 is TGTGCCAGCAGCGTCGGGACACCTGGAAACACCATATATTTT. Translated, it gives CASSVGTPGNTIYF.